The TCR beta chain under discussion was sequenced for a study of regulatory T cells in long-lasting Graves disease. Turning to the study itself: Newly diagnosed Graves' patients took antithyroid drugs under 3 months. General observations from the study: Favoring TRBV28, TRBJ1-2 and TRBJ2-5 was a feature seen in persistent disease.

Time point defined: newly diagnosed GD, antithyroid drugs for less than 3 months. Extracted RNA from PBMCs served as the source of the TCR library. The V gene's germline CDR1 is ENHRY and CDR2 SYGVKD. With 6 bases clipped from V and 0 bases from J, the junction kept 12 bases outside the gene matches. The CDR3 length is 18 residues. Both iRepertoire HTBI primers and Arm-PCR of CDR3 regions were used to build the TCR beta libraries. MiXCR, applied by TCRdb to the multiplex PCR reads, yields one record per CDR3 protein. Among about 460,000 distinct CDR3 sequences, 12% to 15% were seen once, and the ten largest hold approximately 15%. With regard to this clonotype: Its antigen is still unknown.

These data were likewise used in another study, on T cells in Graves' hyperthyroidism and ophthalmopathy. As reported in that work: Researchers ran a first-round RT-PCR on the TCR CDR3 using the HTBI primer set.

This specimen was peripheral blood mononuclear cells (PBMCs), taken at new diagnosis, from a patient treated with antithyroid drugs. This TCR was sampled from a woman between 50 and 59 years old with Graves disease. The chain combines TRBV10-3 with TRBJ2-3; TRBD1 matches at 10 bases. For the CDR3, the DNA is TGTGCCATCAGCCTATACCAACCGGGACAGGGGAGCACAGATACGCAGTATTTT. Residues: CAISLYQPGQGSTDTQYF.